Many counts were recorded for the clone carrying this T cell receptor (beta chain). The antigen is unknown. Sequencing ends 3 residues short of the CDR3 end; the germline J gene provides the rest. Sequencing input was equivalent genomic DNA from CVID and controls. Measured with immunoSEQ multiplex PCR; TCRdb has only the in-frame clones, and not every one. Sampling found about 81,000 clones, none seen once. This record comes from a study of T cell clonality in common variable immunodeficiency. Notes on the study in general: What drives increased CVID clonality needs T cell subpopulation sequencing.

Germline CDR1 reads DFQATT; CDR2 reads SNEGSKA (reference sequence). The CDR3 spans 14 residues. The V and J ends lost 3 bases and 5 bases, in that order; junction bases with no gene match: 7. The chain combines TRBV20-1 with TRBJ2-7, with 10 nucleotides matching TRBD1. The TCR originated in a person aged 18 to 75 in good health. The sequencing input was peripheral blood mononuclear cells. The CDR3 loop reads CSARSDRGANEQYF. The DNA read from the CDR3 is TGCAGTGCTAGGTCGGACAGGGGGGCCAACGAG.